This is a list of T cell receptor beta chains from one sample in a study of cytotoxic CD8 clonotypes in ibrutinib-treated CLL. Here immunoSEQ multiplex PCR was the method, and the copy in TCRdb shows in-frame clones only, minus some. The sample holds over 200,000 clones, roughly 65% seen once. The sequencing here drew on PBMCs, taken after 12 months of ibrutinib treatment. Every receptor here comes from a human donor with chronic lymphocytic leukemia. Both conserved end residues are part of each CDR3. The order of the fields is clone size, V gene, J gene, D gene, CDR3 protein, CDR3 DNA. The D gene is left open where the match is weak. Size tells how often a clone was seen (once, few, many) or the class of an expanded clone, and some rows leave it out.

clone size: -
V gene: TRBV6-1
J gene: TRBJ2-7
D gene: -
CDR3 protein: CASSERRGSGEQYF
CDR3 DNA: TGTGCCAGCAGTGAACGTAGAGGGTCAGGCGAGCAGTACTTC

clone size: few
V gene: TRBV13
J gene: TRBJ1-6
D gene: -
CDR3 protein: CASSSDTGLKNSPLHF
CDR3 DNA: TGTGCCAGCAGCTCTGATACCGGGCTAAAGAATTCACCCCTCCACTTT

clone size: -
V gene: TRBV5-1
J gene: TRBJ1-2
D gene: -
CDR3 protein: CASSYGQANYGYTF
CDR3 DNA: TGCGCCAGCAGCTACGGGCAAGCTAACTATGGCTACACCTTC

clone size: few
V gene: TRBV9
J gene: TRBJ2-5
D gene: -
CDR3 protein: CASSASETQYF
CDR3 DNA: TGTGCCAGCAGCGCGAGTGAGACCCAGTACTTC

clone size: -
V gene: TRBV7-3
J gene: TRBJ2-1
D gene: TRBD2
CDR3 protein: CASSSPPSGTSGSSYNEQFF
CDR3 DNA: TGTGCCAGCAGCTCCCCCCCCTCCGGGACTAGCGGGAGCTCCTACAATGAGCAGTTCTTC

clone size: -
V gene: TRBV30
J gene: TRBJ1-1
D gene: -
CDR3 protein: CAWSGSGWNTEAFF
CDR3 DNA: TGTGCCTGGAGTGGTTCAGGGTGGAACACTGAAGCTTTCTTT

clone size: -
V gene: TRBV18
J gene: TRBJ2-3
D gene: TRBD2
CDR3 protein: CASSFAGGQDTQYF
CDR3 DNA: TGTGCCAGCTCATTCGCGGGGGGCCAAGATACGCAGTATTTT

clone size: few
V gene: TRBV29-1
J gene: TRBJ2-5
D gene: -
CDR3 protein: CSVGLSQETQYF
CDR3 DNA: TGCAGCGTTGGTTTATCCCAAGAGACCCAGTACTTC

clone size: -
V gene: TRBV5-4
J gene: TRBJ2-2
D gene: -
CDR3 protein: CASSFTGVRTGELFF
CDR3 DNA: TGTGCCAGCAGCTTCACGGGTGTGAGGACCGGGGAGCTGTTTTTT

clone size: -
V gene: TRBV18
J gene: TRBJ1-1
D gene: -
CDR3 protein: CASSHSSQASNTEAFF
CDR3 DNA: TGTGCCAGCTCACATAGTTCACAGGCTTCGAACACTGAAGCTTTCTTT

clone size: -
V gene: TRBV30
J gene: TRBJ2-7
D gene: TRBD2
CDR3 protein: CAWRLPGTSQQYF
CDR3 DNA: TGTGCCTGGAGACTACCGGGGACTAGCCAACAGTACTTC

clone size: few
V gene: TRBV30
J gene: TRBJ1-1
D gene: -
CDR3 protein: CAWSNDRVNTEAFF
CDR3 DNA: TGTGCCTGGAGCAATGACAGAGTGAACACTGAAGCTTTCTTT

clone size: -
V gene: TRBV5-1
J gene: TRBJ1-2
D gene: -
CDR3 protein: CASSRDGENPNYGYTF
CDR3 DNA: TGCGCCAGCAGCCGCGATGGGGAGAATCCAAACTATGGCTACACCTTC

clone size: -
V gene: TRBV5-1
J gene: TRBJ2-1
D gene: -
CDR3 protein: CASSLTTGDSGRQFF
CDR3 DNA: TGCGCCAGCAGCTTGACAACGGGGGACTCGGGGCGGCAGTTCTTC

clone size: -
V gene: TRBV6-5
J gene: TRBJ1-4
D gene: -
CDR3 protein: CASSYIGHVEKLFF
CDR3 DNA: TGTGCCAGCAGTTACATTGGACACGTTGAAAAACTGTTTTTT

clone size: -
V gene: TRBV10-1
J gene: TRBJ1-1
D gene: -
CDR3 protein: CASSVYRTATEAFF
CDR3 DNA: TGCGCCAGCAGTGTGTATCGGACAGCCACTGAAGCTTTCTTT

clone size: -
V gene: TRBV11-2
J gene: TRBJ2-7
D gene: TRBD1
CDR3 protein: CASSLGTGTGEYF
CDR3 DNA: TGTGCCAGCAGCTTAGGGACCGGGACAGGGGAGTACTTC

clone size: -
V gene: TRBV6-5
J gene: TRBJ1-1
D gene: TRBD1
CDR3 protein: CASTEDRGPNTEAFF
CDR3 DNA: TGTGCCAGCACGGAAGACAGGGGACCGAACACTGAAGCTTTCTTT

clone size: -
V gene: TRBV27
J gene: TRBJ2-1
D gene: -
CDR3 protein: CASSRLIANEQFF
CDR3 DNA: TGTGCCAGCAGCCGCCTTATAGCCAATGAGCAGTTCTTC

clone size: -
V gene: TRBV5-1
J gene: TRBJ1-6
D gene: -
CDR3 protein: CASTLDGYNSPLHF
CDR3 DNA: TGCGCCAGCACGTTGGACGGATATAATTCACCCCTCCACTTT

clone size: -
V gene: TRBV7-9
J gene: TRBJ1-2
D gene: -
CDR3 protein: CASSFDGDYGYTF
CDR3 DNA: TGTGCCAGCAGTTTCGACGGCGACTATGGCTACACCTTC

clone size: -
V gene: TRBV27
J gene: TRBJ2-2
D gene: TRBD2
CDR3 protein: CASSTTSGRDTGELFF
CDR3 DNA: TGTGCCAGCAGTACGACTAGCGGGAGGGACACCGGGGAGCTGTTTTTT

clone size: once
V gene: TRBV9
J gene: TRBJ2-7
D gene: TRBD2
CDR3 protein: CASSLTGTSVTYEQYF
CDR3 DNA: TGTGCCAGCAGCTTAACCGGGACTAGCGTAACCTACGAGCAGTACTTC

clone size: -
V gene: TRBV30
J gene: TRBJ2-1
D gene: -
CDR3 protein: CAWSEISTSNEQFF
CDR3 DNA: TGTGCCTGGAGTGAAATTTCCACCAGCAATGAGCAGTTCTTC

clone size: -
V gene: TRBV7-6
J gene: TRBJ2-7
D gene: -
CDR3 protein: CASSPVGTLPVEQYF
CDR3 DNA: TGTGCCAGCAGCCCGGTGGGGACGTTGCCTGTCGAGCAGTACTTC

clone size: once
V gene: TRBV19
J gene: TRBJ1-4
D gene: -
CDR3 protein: CASSTQGWANEKLFF
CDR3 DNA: TGTGCCAGTAGTACCCAGGGCTGGGCTAATGAAAAACTGTTTTTT

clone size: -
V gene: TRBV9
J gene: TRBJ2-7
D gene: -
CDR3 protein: CASSVGDTTYEQYF
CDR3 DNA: TGTGCCAGCAGCGTGGGGGACACCACCTACGAGCAGTACTTC

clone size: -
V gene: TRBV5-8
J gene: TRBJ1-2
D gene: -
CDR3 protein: CASSVGSGGYTF
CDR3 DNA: TGTGCCAGCAGCGTCGGTTCGGGTGGCTACACCTTC

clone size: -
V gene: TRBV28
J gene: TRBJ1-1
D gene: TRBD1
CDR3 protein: CASSPWTGRWTEAFF
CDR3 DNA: TGTGCCAGCAGTCCTTGGACAGGGCGATGGACTGAAGCTTTCTTT

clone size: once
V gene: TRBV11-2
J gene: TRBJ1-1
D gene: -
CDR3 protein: CASSLAIRGTEAFF
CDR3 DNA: TGTGCCAGCAGCTTAGCCATCCGAGGCACTGAAGCTTTCTTT

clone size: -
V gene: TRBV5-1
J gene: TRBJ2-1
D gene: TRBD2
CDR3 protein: CASSRDGTSGGARNEQFF
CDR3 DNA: TGCGCCAGCAGCCGGGACGGGACTAGCGGGGGGGCGCGAAATGAGCAGTTCTTC

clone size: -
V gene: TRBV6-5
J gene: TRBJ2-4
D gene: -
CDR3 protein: CASSYAPFWAKNIQYF
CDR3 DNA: TGTGCCAGCAGTTACGCCCCGTTCTGGGCCAAAAACATTCAGTACTTC

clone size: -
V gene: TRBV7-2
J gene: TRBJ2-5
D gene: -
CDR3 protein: CASSLGGGARWETQYF
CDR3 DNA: TGTGCCAGCAGCTTAGGTGGGGGGGCTAGGTGGGAGACCCAGTACTTC

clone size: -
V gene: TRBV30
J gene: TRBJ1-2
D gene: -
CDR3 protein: CAWSVWGAPQDGYTF
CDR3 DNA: TGTGCCTGGAGTGTTTGGGGGGCTCCTCAGGATGGCTACACCTTC

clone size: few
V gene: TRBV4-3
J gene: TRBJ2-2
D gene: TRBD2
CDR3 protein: CASSPTGLAGVNTGELFF
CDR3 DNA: TGCGCCAGCAGCCCAACCGGTCTAGCGGGAGTAAACACCGGGGAGCTGTTTTTT

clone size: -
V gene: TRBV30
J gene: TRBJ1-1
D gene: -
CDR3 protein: CAWSVFGQLGTEAFF
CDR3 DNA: TGTGCCTGGAGTGTTTTCGGACAGTTGGGCACTGAAGCTTTCTTT

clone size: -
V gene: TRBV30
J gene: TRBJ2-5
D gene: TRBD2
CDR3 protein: CAWSPTGLAQETQYF
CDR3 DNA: TGTGCCTGGAGTCCTACCGGACTAGCGCAAGAGACCCAGTACTTC

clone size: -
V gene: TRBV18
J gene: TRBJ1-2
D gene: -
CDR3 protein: CASSPTQVVYYTF
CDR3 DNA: TGTGCCAGCTCACCAACGCAAGTGGTGTACTACACCTTC

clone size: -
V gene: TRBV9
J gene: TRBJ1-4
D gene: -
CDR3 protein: CASSVGTSTNEKLFF
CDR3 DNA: TGTGCCAGCAGCGTAGGGACCTCAACTAATGAAAAACTGTTTTTT

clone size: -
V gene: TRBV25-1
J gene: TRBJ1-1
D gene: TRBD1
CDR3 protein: CASSESQGAGNTEAFF
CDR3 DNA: TGTGCCAGCAGTGAATCTCAGGGGGCCGGGAACACTGAAGCTTTCTTT

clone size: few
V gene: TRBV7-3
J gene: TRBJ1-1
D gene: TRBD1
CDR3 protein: CASSLDRTTEAFF
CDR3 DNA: TGTGCCAGCAGTTTGGACAGGACCACTGAAGCTTTCTTT

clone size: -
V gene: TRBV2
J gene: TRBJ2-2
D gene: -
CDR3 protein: CASSEWTGELFF
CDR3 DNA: TGTGCCAGCAGTGAATGGACCGGGGAGCTGTTTTTT

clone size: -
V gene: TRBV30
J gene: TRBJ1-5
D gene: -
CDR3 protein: CAWSVQGGAGQPQHF
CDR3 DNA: TGTGCCTGGAGTGTACAAGGGGGAGCGGGTCAGCCCCAGCATTTT

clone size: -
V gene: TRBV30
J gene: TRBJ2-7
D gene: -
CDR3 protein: CAWSYGTDEQYF
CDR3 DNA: TGTGCCTGGAGTTACGGGACTGACGAGCAGTACTTC

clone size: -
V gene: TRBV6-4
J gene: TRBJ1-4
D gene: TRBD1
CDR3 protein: CASSRDRDEKLFF
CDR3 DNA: TGTGCCAGCAGCCGGGACAGAGATGAAAAACTGTTTTTT

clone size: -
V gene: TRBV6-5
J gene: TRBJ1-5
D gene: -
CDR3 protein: CASSRQGNQPQHF
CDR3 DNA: TGTGCCAGCAGTCGACAGGGCAATCAGCCCCAGCATTTT

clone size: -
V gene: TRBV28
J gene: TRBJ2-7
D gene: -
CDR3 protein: CASRKTGYEQYF
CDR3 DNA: TGTGCCAGCAGGAAGACAGGATACGAGCAGTACTTC

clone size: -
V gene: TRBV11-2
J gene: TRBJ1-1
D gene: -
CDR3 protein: CASSLLLGNTEAFF
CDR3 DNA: TGTGCCAGCAGCTTACTTCTAGGGAACACTGAAGCTTTCTTT

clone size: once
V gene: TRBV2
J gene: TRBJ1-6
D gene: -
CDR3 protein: CASTRREHYNSPLHF
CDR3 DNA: TGTGCCAGCACCCGGAGAGAACATTATAATTCACCCCTCCACTTT

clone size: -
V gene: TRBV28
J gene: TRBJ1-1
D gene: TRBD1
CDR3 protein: CANSGQLNTEAFF
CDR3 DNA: TGTGCCAACTCGGGACAGCTTAACACTGAAGCTTTCTTT

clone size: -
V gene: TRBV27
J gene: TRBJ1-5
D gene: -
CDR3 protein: CASSSTGMGNQPQHF
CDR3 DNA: TGTGCCAGCAGTTCAACAGGGATGGGCAATCAGCCCCAGCATTTT

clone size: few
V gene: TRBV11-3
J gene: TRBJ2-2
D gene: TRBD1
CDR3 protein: CATRGGTGSTGELFF
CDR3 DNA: TGTGCCACACGGGGCGGGACAGGGAGTACCGGGGAGCTGTTTTTT

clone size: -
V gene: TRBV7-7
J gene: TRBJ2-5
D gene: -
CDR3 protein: CASSKGGGGETQYF
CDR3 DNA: TGTGCTAGCAGTAAAGGGGGCGGAGGGGAGACCCAGTACTTC

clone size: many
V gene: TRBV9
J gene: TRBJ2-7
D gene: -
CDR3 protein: CASFSLYEQYF
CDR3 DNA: TGTGCCAGCTTTTCCCTCTACGAGCAGTACTTC

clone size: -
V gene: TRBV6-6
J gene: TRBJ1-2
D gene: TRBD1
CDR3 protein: CASSAQGDYGYTF
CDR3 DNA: TGTGCCAGCAGTGCCCAGGGGGACTATGGCTACACCTTC